A single count supports the clone carrying this TCR beta chain. This table comes from immunoSEQ multiplex PCR, and its TCRdb copy is limited to in-frame clones, with some not included. The profile covers just over 300,000 clones, with around 91% appearing a single time and about 4.5% taken by the ten largest. CDR1 is LGHDT, CDR2 YNNKEL, per germline (reference sequence). With 3 bases removed from V and 1 base from J, the gap between germline ends came to 16 bases. The CDR3 runs 17 residues. The data belong to a study of blood T cell repertoires in COVID-19. The sample consisted of PBMCs or T cells enriched from blood (not recorded which). This receptor was identified in a young woman with acute COVID-19. The chain is built from TRBV3-1 (or the pseudogene TRBV3-2) and TRBJ2-1, with a tentative D call TRBD2 (6 bases). The CDR3 spells CASSHPNSGLSYNEQFF. The CDR3 region has the DNA TGTGCCAGCAGCCATCCCAATAGCGGATTATCCTACAATGAGCAGTTCTTC.